Reported below is one T cell receptor beta chain. No antigen is known for it. Via 5' RACE with UMI labels, TRB cDNA libraries were prepared. After re-calling the 5' RACE reads, TCRdb lists one entry per CDR3 protein, DNA absent. With around 63,000 distinct CDR3 sequences in the sample, the ten largest clones hold roughly 4.4%. CD45RO-CCR7+CD27+CD95- expression identified naive CD8+ T cells. This sample is part of a study of CXCR3-negative and CXCR3-positive naive CD8 T cells. The CDR3 consists of 15 residues. Germline CDR1 and CDR2: LGHNA and YNFKEQ. General study findings and limits: It was found that naive subsets had comparable surface CD5, and TCR strength was inferred from TRB CDR3 properties. The study found more hydrophobic TRB CDR3s in CXCR3-positive naive cells than in CXCR3-negative naive cells. Whereas both naive subsets had comparably high diversity, memory CD8+ cells had much lower diversity. Cryopreserved cells showed partially decreased CXCR3 expression, and most assays used fresh PBMCs.

The specimen was naive CXCR3+ CD8+ T cells from blood. This sample's subset: CD45RO-CCR7+CD27+CD95- naive CD8+ T cells expressing CXCR3 (TNR3+). The J gene is TRBJ1-2, the V gene TRBV4-2. The source is a human donor in good health. Some clones in this sample may be carry-over from other donors' samples. CDR3 residues: CASSQVVGTNYGYTF.